The 7 T cell receptor beta chains reported below all come from one sample, sequenced in a study of blood T cells in healthy people across ages. Primers used in a second PCR of roughly 7 to 12 cycles were a sample-barcoded 5' primer and a J-beta primer mix. Using its own MiXCR run on the 5' RACE reads, TCRdb lists one record per CDR3 protein. The repertoire includes hundreds of thousands of distinct CDR3 sequences, about a third of them detected once, and 15% sits in the top ten. Sequencing was carried out using blood. The receptors stem from a woman aged 80 or over in good health.

Ten or more counts support this clonotype. Here the CDR3 reads CASSPPGQGAYGYTF. CDR3 coding DNA: TGCGCCAGCAGCCCTCCGGGACAGGGGGCCTATGGCTACACCTTC. The rearrangement uses TRBV5-1 and TRBJ1-2, with TRBD1 identical over 12 bases. J lost 4 bases, V lost 4 bases, and 5 bases had no gene match. The CDR3 covers 15 residues. Germline CDR1 SGHRS, CDR2 YFSETQ.

This clonotype occurred a few times. The chain recombines TRBV6-1 with TRBJ1-5; TRBD1 agrees at 8 bases. The CDR3 spans 15 residues. CDR1 and CDR2 from the germline V gene are MNHNS and SASEGT. Unmatched junction bases numbered 8, after V lost 6 bases and J lost 4 bases. CDR3 nucleotide sequence: TGTGCCAGCAGAGGAGGACAGGGAAATAATCAGCCCCAGCATTTT. This sequence encodes CASRGGQGNNQPQHF.

The V call is TRBV6-6, the J call TRBJ2-3; possible D gene TRBD2, 5 bases. This CDR3 region has 16 residues. V lost 0 bases, J lost 2 bases, and 12 bases lay in between. Germline CDR1 reads MNHNY; CDR2 reads SVGAGI (reference sequence). The CDR3, as DNA: TGTGCCAGCAGTTACTCGAATAGCGCTCACACAGATACGCAGTATTTT. It is translated as CASSYSNSAHTDTQYF.

This clonotype was recorded many times. The chain employs TRBV10-3 and TRBJ2-5, with a possible D match to TRBD1 (5 bases). The CDR3 has 12 amino acids. The V gene's germline CDR1 is ENHRY and CDR2 SYGVKD. The V and J ends lost 6 bases and 4 bases respectively, with 9 bases between them. The CDR3 reads CAISRVGETQYF. CDR3 nucleotide sequence: TGTGCCATCAGCAGGGTAGGAGAGACCCAGTACTTC.

Comments on this clonotype: A much larger clone differs from this one at a single base, so this may be a read error. The chain combines TRBV7-2 with TRBJ1-2, with TRBD1 identical over 7 bases. The CDR3 extends over 13 amino acids. Germline-derived CDR1 and CDR2 are SGHTA and FQGNSA. The chain's CDR3 is CAGSQQGSGGYTF. As DNA, the CDR3 is TGTGCCGGCAGCCAACAGGGGAGTGGTGGCTACACCTTC. The full variable domain, in which reference TRBV7-2 and TRBJ1-2 provide the parts outside the CDR3, is GAGVSQSPSNKVTEKGKDVELRCDPISGHTALYWYRQSLGQGLEFLIYFQGNSAPDKSGLPSDRFSAERTGGSVSTLTIQRTQQEDSAVYLCAGSQQGSGGYTFGSGTRLTVV.

The CDR3 region is CASSQDPTGTYEQYF. Here the CDR3 DNA reads TGCGCCAGCAGCCAAGATCCTACAGGTACCTACGAGCAGTACTTC. The chain uses TRBV4-1 and TRBJ2-7, with TRBD1 as a possible D gene (5 bases). Germline V CDR1 and CDR2: MGHRA, YSYEKL. The CDR3 has 15 residues. The V end was cut by 0 bases, the J end by 2 bases, with 11 bases between.

In its sample, this clonotype was seen many times. The chain recombines TRBV28 with TRBJ2-7; D is possibly TRBD2 (5 bases). CDR1 is MDHEN and CDR2 is SYDVKM in the germline V gene. This CDR3 contains 12 residues. V was shortened by 7 bases and J by 3 bases, with 10 bases between the two germline ends. CDR3 sequence reads: CASTSGFYEQYF. In DNA form, the CDR3 reads TGTGCCAGCACCTCGGGATTCTACGAGCAGTACTTC.